Listed below are T cell receptor beta chains from one sample, sequenced in a study of shared clonotypes between healthy human individuals. The assay was immunoSEQ multiplex PCR, and TCRdb's table has in-frame clones only and misses some. The sample consists of about 1,800,000 clones, less than 95% of them appearing once. The sample consisted of naive CD8+ T cells sorted from blood. The receptors shown here come from a man aged 18 to 35 in good health. Both conserved end residues are part of each CDR3. The D gene is left open where the match is weak. Expanded clones are given a class, and other clones once, few, many or no size at all.

CDR3 protein: CASSMGTDTQYF
CDR3 DNA: TGTGCCAGCAGTATGGGCACAGATACGCAGTATTTT
D gene: NA
V gene: TRBV28
clone size: NA
J gene: TRBJ2-3

CDR3 protein: CASSSPPGIHTDTQYF
CDR3 DNA: TGTGCCAGCAGCTCCCCCCCCGGGATCCATACAGATACGCAGTATTTT
D gene: NA
V gene: TRBV9
clone size: NA
J gene: TRBJ2-3

CDR3 protein: CAISELGYGAYNEQFF
CDR3 DNA: TGTGCCATCAGTGAGTTGGGGTATGGGGCTTACAATGAGCAGTTCTTC
D gene: NA
V gene: TRBV10-3
clone size: NA
J gene: TRBJ2-1

CDR3 protein: CASSSTSYEQFF
CDR3 DNA: TGTGCCAGCAGCTCGACTAGCTATGAGCAGTTCTTC
D gene: TRBD2
V gene: TRBV6-5
clone size: NA
J gene: TRBJ2-1

CDR3 protein: CASSEWGYAKNIQYF
CDR3 DNA: TGTGCCAGCAGTGAGTGGGGGTACGCCAAAAACATTCAGTACTTC
D gene: NA
V gene: TRBV5-8
clone size: NA
J gene: TRBJ2-4

CDR3 protein: CATSGSAGELFF
CDR3 DNA: TGTGCCACTTCGGGTTCGGCCGGGGAGCTGTTTTTT
D gene: NA
V gene: TRBV6-5
clone size: NA
J gene: TRBJ2-2

CDR3 protein: CASSLFQGVPYEQYF
CDR3 DNA: TGTGCCAGCAGCTTATTCCAGGGAGTACCCTACGAGCAGTACTTC
D gene: NA
V gene: TRBV7-2
clone size: NA
J gene: TRBJ2-7

CDR3 protein: CASSLTLGQGADTQYF
CDR3 DNA: TGTGCCAGCAGTTTAACCCTCGGACAGGGGGCAGATACGCAGTATTTT
D gene: TRBD1
V gene: TRBV28
clone size: NA
J gene: TRBJ2-3

CDR3 protein: CASSLRTFATNEKLFF
CDR3 DNA: TGTGCCAGCAGCTTACGTACTTTCGCAACTAATGAAAAACTGTTTTTT
D gene: NA
V gene: TRBV7-9
clone size: NA
J gene: TRBJ1-4

CDR3 protein: CASSEVWSGDPYEQYF
CDR3 DNA: TGTGCCAGCAGTGAAGTTTGGTCAGGAGACCCCTACGAGCAGTACTTC
D gene: NA
V gene: TRBV6-1
clone size: NA
J gene: TRBJ2-7

CDR3 protein: CASSQEFEVGEGAGETQYF
CDR3 DNA: TGCGCCAGCAGCCAAGAATTCGAAGTAGGTGAGGGGGCAGGTGAGACCCAGTACTTC
D gene: TRBD1
V gene: TRBV4-3
clone size: once
J gene: TRBJ2-5

CDR3 protein: CASSRLRTGEGNEQFF
CDR3 DNA: TGTGCCAGCAGCCGCCTCCGGACAGGGGAGGGCAATGAGCAGTTCTTC
D gene: TRBD1
V gene: TRBV9
clone size: NA
J gene: TRBJ2-1

CDR3 protein: CASSELQGSYYEQYF
CDR3 DNA: TGTGCCAGCAGCGAACTTCAGGGGTCCTACTACGAGCAGTACTTC
D gene: NA
V gene: TRBV2
clone size: once
J gene: TRBJ2-7

CDR3 protein: CASSGDGSNQPQHF
CDR3 DNA: TGTGCCAGCAGTGGGGACGGTAGCAATCAGCCCCAGCATTTT
D gene: NA
V gene: TRBV25-1
clone size: NA
J gene: TRBJ1-5

CDR3 protein: CASSSTGEGLGTEAFF
CDR3 DNA: TGTGCCAGCAGCTCGACAGGGGAGGGACTCGGCACTGAAGCTTTCTTT
D gene: TRBD1
V gene: TRBV6-6
clone size: NA
J gene: TRBJ1-1

CDR3 protein: CASSQRAEGLAGWDEQYF
CDR3 DNA: TGCGCCAGCAGCCAAAGGGCCGAGGGACTAGCGGGCTGGGACGAGCAGTACTTC
D gene: TRBD2
V gene: TRBV4-3
clone size: once
J gene: TRBJ2-7

CDR3 protein: CASSESLGGDEKLFF
CDR3 DNA: TGCGCCAGCAGTGAGTCGTTGGGGGGGGACGAAAAACTGTTTTTT
D gene: NA
V gene: TRBV10-1
clone size: NA
J gene: TRBJ1-4

CDR3 protein: CASSPESGVLYEQYF
CDR3 DNA: TGTGCCAGCTCCCCCGAATCGGGAGTGTTGTACGAGCAGTACTTC
D gene: NA
V gene: TRBV19
clone size: NA
J gene: TRBJ2-7

CDR3 protein: CATQDREVQETQYF
CDR3 DNA: TGTGCCACCCAGGACAGGGAAGTCCAAGAGACCCAGTACTTC
D gene: TRBD1
V gene: TRBV6-6
clone size: NA
J gene: TRBJ2-5

CDR3 protein: CASRGQGPYEQYF
CDR3 DNA: TGTGCCAGCAGAGGACAGGGGCCCTACGAGCAGTACTTC
D gene: TRBD1
V gene: TRBV6-5
clone size: NA
J gene: TRBJ2-7

CDR3 protein: CASSLGVGNTIYF
CDR3 DNA: TGTGCCAGCTCTTTGGGGGTGGGAAACACCATATATTTT
D gene: NA
V gene: TRBV6-5
clone size: once
J gene: TRBJ1-3

CDR3 protein: CASRDPTGEKLFF
CDR3 DNA: TGTGCCAGCAGGGACCCGACGGGTGAAAAACTGTTTTTT
D gene: NA
V gene: TRBV2
clone size: NA
J gene: TRBJ1-4

CDR3 protein: CASSESTSGRAFSSWTDTQYF
CDR3 DNA: TGCGCCAGCAGTGAGTCGACTAGCGGGAGGGCCTTTTCGTCCTGGACAGATACGCAGTATTTT
D gene: TRBD2
V gene: TRBV10-1
clone size: NA
J gene: TRBJ2-3

CDR3 protein: CASSERDLSEQFF
CDR3 DNA: TGCGCCAGCAGTGAGAGGGATCTCTCGGAGCAGTTCTTC
D gene: NA
V gene: TRBV10-1
clone size: NA
J gene: TRBJ2-1

CDR3 protein: CAWGYGTTDRGDSPLHF
CDR3 DNA: TGTGCCTGGGGTTACGGTACCACAGACAGGGGAGATTCACCCCTCCACTTT
D gene: TRBD1
V gene: TRBV30
clone size: NA
J gene: TRBJ1-6

CDR3 protein: CASSLIGGGQTPNTEAFF
CDR3 DNA: TGTGCCAGCAGTTTAATAGGTGGGGGACAGACCCCGAACACTGAAGCTTTCTTT
D gene: TRBD1
V gene: TRBV7-9
clone size: NA
J gene: TRBJ1-1

CDR3 protein: CASSPVGGTDTQYF
CDR3 DNA: TGTGCCAGCTCACCAGTGGGCGGGACAGATACGCAGTATTTT
D gene: NA
V gene: TRBV18
clone size: NA
J gene: TRBJ2-3

CDR3 protein: CASSLSRSNTEAFF
CDR3 DNA: TGCGCCAGCAGCTTGTCCCGGTCGAACACTGAAGCTTTCTTT
D gene: NA
V gene: TRBV5-1
clone size: NA
J gene: TRBJ1-1

CDR3 protein: CASNPTSGGYTDTQYF
CDR3 DNA: TGTGCCAGCAATCCGACTAGCGGGGGATACACAGATACGCAGTATTTT
D gene: TRBD2
V gene: TRBV2
clone size: NA
J gene: TRBJ2-3

CDR3 protein: CASSLIPPGQGSLAAFF
CDR3 DNA: TGTGCCAGCAGTCTAATACCTCCGGGACAGGGCAGTCTAGCAGCTTTCTTT
D gene: TRBD1
V gene: TRBV27
clone size: NA
J gene: TRBJ1-1

CDR3 protein: CASSYRDRAGANVLTF
CDR3 DNA: TGTGCCAGCAGTTACCGGGACAGGGCTGGGGCCAACGTCCTGACTTTC
D gene: TRBD1
V gene: TRBV6-5
clone size: NA
J gene: TRBJ2-6

CDR3 protein: CASSQRTGPNTEAFF
CDR3 DNA: TGCGCCAGCAGCCAGAGGACAGGGCCGAACACTGAAGCTTTCTTT
D gene: TRBD1
V gene: TRBV4-1
clone size: NA
J gene: TRBJ1-1